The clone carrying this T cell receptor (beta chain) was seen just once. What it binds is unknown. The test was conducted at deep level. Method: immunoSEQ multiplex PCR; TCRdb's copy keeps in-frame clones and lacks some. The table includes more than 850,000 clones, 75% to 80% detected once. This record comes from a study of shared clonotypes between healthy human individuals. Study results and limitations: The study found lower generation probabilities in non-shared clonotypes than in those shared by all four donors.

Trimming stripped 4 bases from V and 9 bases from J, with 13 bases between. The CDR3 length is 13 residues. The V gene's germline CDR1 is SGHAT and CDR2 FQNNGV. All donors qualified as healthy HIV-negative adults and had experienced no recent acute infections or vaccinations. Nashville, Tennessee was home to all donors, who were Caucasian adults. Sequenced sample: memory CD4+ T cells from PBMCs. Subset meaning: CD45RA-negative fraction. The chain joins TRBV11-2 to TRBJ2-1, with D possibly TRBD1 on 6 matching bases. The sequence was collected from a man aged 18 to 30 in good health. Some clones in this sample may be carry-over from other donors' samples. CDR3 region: CASSWPRGAEQFF. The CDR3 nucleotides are TGTGCCAGCAGCTGGCCCAGGGGCGCTGAGCAGTTCTTC.